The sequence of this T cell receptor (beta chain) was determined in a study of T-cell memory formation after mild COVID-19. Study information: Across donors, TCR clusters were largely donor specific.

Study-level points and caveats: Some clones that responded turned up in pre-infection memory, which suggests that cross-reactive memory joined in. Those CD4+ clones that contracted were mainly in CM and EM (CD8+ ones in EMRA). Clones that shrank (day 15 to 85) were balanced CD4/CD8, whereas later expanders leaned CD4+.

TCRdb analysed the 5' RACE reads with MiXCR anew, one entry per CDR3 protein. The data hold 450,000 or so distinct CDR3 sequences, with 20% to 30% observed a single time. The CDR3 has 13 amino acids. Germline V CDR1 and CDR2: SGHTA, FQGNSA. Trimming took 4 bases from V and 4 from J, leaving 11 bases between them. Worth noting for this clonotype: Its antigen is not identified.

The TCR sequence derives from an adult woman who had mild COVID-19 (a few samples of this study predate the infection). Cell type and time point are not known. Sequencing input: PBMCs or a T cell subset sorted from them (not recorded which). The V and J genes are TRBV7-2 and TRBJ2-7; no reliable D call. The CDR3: CASSSRKGYEQYF. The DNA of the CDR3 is TGTGCCAGCAGCTCCCGGAAGGGTTACGAGCAGTACTTC.